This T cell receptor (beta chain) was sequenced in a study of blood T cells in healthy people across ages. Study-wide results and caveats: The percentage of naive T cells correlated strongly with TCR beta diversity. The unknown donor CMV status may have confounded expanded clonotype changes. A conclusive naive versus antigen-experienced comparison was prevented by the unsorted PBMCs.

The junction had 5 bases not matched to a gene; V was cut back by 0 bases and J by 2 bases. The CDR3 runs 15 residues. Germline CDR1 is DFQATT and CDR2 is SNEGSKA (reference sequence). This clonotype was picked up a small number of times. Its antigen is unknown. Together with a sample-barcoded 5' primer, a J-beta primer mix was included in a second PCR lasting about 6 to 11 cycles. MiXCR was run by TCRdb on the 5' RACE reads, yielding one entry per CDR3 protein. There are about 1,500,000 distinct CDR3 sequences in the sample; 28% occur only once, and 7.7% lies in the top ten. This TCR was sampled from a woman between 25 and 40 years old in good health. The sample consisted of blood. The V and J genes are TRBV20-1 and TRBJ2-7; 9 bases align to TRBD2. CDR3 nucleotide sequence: TGCAGTGCTAGAGAATCTAGCGGGGCAGCCTACGAGCAGTACTTC. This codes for CSARESSGAAYEQYF.